Each of the 13 T cell receptor beta chains below was sequenced from the same sample in a study of blood T cell repertoires in COVID-19. The method was immunoSEQ multiplex PCR; TCRdb's version includes in-frame clones alone and lacks a portion of them. The sample has about 94,000 clones; about 86% are singletons. Sequenced material: peripheral blood. These TCRs come from a man aged 60-69 years with acute or convalescent COVID-19.

This chain joins TRBV30 and TRBJ1-2, with D perhaps TRBD1 (5 bases). The CDR3 spans 13 residues. The germline CDR1 and CDR2 sequences are GTSNPN and SVGIG (reference sequence). Trimming removed 2 bases from V and 5 bases from J, with 12 bases in between. The CDR3 loop reads CAWSPLDSYGYTF. The CDR3 DNA sequence: TGTGCCTGGAGTCCCTTAGACAGTTATGGCTACACCTTC.

This clone rates as medium-sized (0.01 to 0.1%). This sequence joins TRBV11-2 and TRBJ1-3; D is unresolved. This CDR3 has 18 residues. Germline CDR1 reads SGHAT; CDR2 reads FQNNGV. Trimming stripped 5 bases from V and 0 bases from J, with 20 bases between. The CDR3 region has the DNA TGTGCCAGCAGCCACCCGCCCGAGAAACTGTACTCTGGAAACACCATATATTTT. Amino acid sequence: CASSHPPEKLYSGNTIYF.

J is TRBJ1-2 and V is TRBV7-9, with 7 bases matching TRBD1. CDR1 is SEHNR and CDR2 is FQNEAQ in the germline V gene (reference sequence). The CDR3 runs to 12 residues. The junction had 2 bases not matched to a gene; V was cut back by 5 bases and J by 5 bases. The CDR3 bases are TGTGCCAGCAGCCCAGGGGGATATGGCTACACCTTC. This encodes CASSPGGYGYTF.

The CDR3: CATSGDRVAGELFF. The CDR3 DNA reads as TGTGCCACCAGTGGGGACAGGGTGGCCGGGGAGCTGTTTTTT. The chain uses TRBV24-1 and TRBJ2-2, with 9 bases fitting TRBD1. The V and J ends lost 5 bases and 6 bases, in that order; junction bases with no gene match: 3. The CDR3 sequence is 14 residues long. Germline CDR1 KGHDR, CDR2 SFDVKD.

The chain uses TRBV27 and TRBJ2-6; D gene uncertain. The CDR3 spans 13 residues. The germline V gene has CDR1 MNHEY and CDR2 SMNVEV (reference sequence). The V end was cut by 6 bases, the J end by 2 bases, with 5 bases between. CDR3 protein: CASRTAGANVLTF. The CDR3 DNA reads TGTGCCAGCAGAACAGCTGGGGCCAACGTCCTGACTTTC.

The chain couples TRBV2 to TRBJ2-3; possibly TRBD2 for D (6 bases). The CDR3 is 11 amino acids. Per germline, CDR1 SNHLY and CDR2 FYNNEI. The V end lost 11 bases, the J end lost 3 bases, and 9 bases lay between the germline ends. This CDR3 reads CAGLATDTQYF. For the CDR3, the DNA is TGTGCCGGTCTAGCGACAGATACGCAGTATTTT.

The chain combines TRBV19 with TRBJ1-2, with 8 bases aligning to TRBD1. This CDR3 has 15 residues. V lost 7 bases, J lost 4 bases, and 11 bases stayed unmatched. Germline assignment: CDR1 LNHDA and CDR2 SQIVND (reference sequence). In DNA form, the CDR3 reads TGTGCCAGTAAGGATATGGACAGGGTGGTCTATGGCTACACCTTC. It encodes CASKDMDRVVYGYTF. Combining the CDR3 with reference TRBV19 and TRBJ1-2 gives the whole variable domain DGGITQSPKYLFRKEGQNVTLSCEQNLNHDAMYWYRQDPGQGLRLIYYSQIVNDFQKGDIAEGYSVSREKKESFPLTVTSAQKNPTAFYLCASKDMDRVVYGYTFGSGTRLTVV.

This clone was detected a few times. The CDR3: CASSPTRPGQLDGYTF. CDR3 nucleotide sequence: TGTGCCAGCAGCCCCACGCGCCCGGGACAGCTGGATGGCTACACCTTC. The genes are TRBV11-2 and TRBJ1-2, with 7 bases matching TRBD1. The CDR3 extends over 16 amino acids. Trimming at V came to 5 bases and at J to 6 bases, leaving 15 bases not matched to a gene. In germline, CDR1 is SGHAT, CDR2 FQNNGV.

This rearrangement joins TRBV10-3 to TRBJ1-1, with D uncertain. The V gene lost 2 bases and the J gene lost 3 bases, with 4 bases spanning the gap. Looked up from germline, CDR1 is ENHRY and CDR2 is SYGVKD. The length of the CDR3 is 12 residues. CDR3 sequence (DNA): TGTGCCATCAGTGAGCCCGACACTGAAGCTTTCTTT. It encodes CAISEPDTEAFF.

This sequence joins TRBV25-1 and TRBJ1-2; perhaps TRBD1 as D (5 bases). V was shortened by 1 base and J by 7 bases, with 22 bases between the two germline ends. The CDR3 is made up of 17 amino acids. Germline CDR1 and CDR2: MGHDK and SYGVNS. The CDR3 protein is CASSESGGLSSVGGYTF. CDR3 sequence (DNA): TGTGCCAGCAGTGAATCGGGGGGACTCTCAAGCGTTGGTGGCTACACCTTC.

The rearrangement uses TRBV7-2 and TRBJ2-5; 7 bases agree with TRBD2. The trim removed 4 bases at V and 7 bases at J, leaving 12 bases unmatched. This CDR3 is 15 amino acids long. Per germline, CDR1 SGHTA and CDR2 FQGNSA. The chain's CDR3 is CASSSGGRGKGTQYF. In DNA, the CDR3 is TGTGCCAGCAGCTCGGGGGGACGGGGGAAAGGGACCCAGTACTTC.

This sequence joins TRBV7-2 and TRBJ2-5; 8 positions agree with TRBD1. This CDR3 comprises 14 residues. The V gene's germline CDR1 is SGHTA and CDR2 FQGNSA. Germline trimming cut 5 bases from V and 4 bases from J; bases unmatched to any gene: 6. The CDR3 reads CASSRDRTIETQYF. The CDR3 nucleotides are TGTGCCAGCAGCCGGGACAGGACTATAGAGACCCAGTACTTC.

The chain has TRBV4-1 and TRBJ2-3; tentative D call: TRBD2 (5 bases). The CDR3 extends over 14 amino acids. V was shortened by 0 bases and J by 6 bases, with 10 bases between the two germline ends. Looked up from germline, CDR1 is MGHRA and CDR2 is YSYEKL. The CDR3 sequence is CASSQELTTDTQYF. Here the CDR3 DNA reads TGCGCCAGCAGCCAAGAACTGACTACCGATACGCAGTATTTT.